The present entry profiles one T cell receptor beta chain with its context. Here immunoSEQ multiplex PCR was the method, and the copy in TCRdb shows in-frame clones only, minus some. The sample contains 250,000 to 300,000 clones, 70% to 90% of which appear only once. Trimming at V came to 4 bases and at J to 3 bases, leaving 10 bases not matched to a gene. Per the germline V gene, CDR1 is LGHNA and CDR2 is YSLEER. CDR3 length: 16 amino acids. This specimen comes from a study of blood T cell repertoires in COVID-19. Study-level information: The analysed material was cDNA or gDNA that came from T cells, B-cell-depleted T cells, or PBMCs.

This TCR came from a man between 45 and 60 years old with active or convalescent COVID-19. The chain recombines TRBV4-3 with TRBJ2-3; the match to TRBD2 covers 7 bases. The sample comprised peripheral blood. The chain's CDR3 is CASSRRVQRGTDTQYF. The CDR3, as DNA: TGCGCCAGCAGCCGGAGAGTGCAGCGGGGAACAGATACGCAGTATTTT.